The 19 T cell receptor beta chains given below trace back to one sample, sequenced in a study of blood T cell repertoires in COVID-19. Using immunoSEQ multiplex PCR, the repertoire was profiled, and TCRdb retains in-frame clones only, with some absent. Found here are around 140,000 clones, roughly three quarters of them singletons; the top ten hold more than 5%. Material: PBMCs or T cells enriched from blood (not recorded which). The source of these receptors is a woman in her fifties or sixties who had recovered from COVID-19.

The chain has TRBV6-5 and TRBJ1-6, with unresolved D. The length of the CDR3 is 13 residues. The germline gives CDR1 MNHEY, CDR2 SVGAGI. V lost 7 bases to trimming and J lost 7 bases, with 11 bases between them. CDR3 sequence reads: CASTRSLNSPLHF. CDR3 nucleotides: TGTGCCAGCACCCGTTCTCTGAATTCACCCCTCCACTTT.

This clone is deemed medium-sized. J is TRBJ1-2 and V is TRBV27, with TRBD1 as a possible D gene (6 bases). Germline assignment: CDR1 MNHEY and CDR2 SMNVEV (reference sequence). Trimming took off 6 bases at V and 3 bases at J, with 17 bases between the two ends. The CDR3 sequence is 15 residues long. CDR3 in amino acids: CASSSRDTGYYGYTF. The CDR3 DNA reads as TGTGCCAGCAGCTCTAGAGACACAGGGTACTATGGCTACACCTTC.

The V call is TRBV11-3, the J call TRBJ2-2; the D is unclear. The CDR3 contains 13 residues. V was cut by 5 bases and J by 6 bases, with 10 bases left in between. Germline V gives CDR1 SGHNT, CDR2 YENEEA. The CDR3 sequence: CASSVSDSGELFF. The CDR3 nucleotides read TGTGCCAGCAGCGTCAGCGACTCCGGGGAGCTGTTTTTT.

V usage is TRBV2 and J usage is TRBJ1-2, with D perhaps TRBD1 (5 bases). This CDR3 is 13 amino acids long. Looked up from germline, CDR1 is SNHLY and CDR2 is FYNNEI. V lost 6 bases and J 5 bases, leaving 13 bases between the germline ends. The CDR3 here is CASSQDKMYGYTF. CDR3 coding DNA: TGTGCCAGCAGCCAGGACAAGATGTATGGCTACACCTTC.

The V gene is TRBV18, the J gene TRBJ1-2; 9 nucleotides agree with TRBD1. The CDR3 is 16 amino acids. Trimming at V came to 4 bases and at J to 5 bases, leaving 11 bases not matched to a gene. Germline CDR1 is KGHSH and CDR2 is LQKENI. CDR3 in amino acids: CASSLTSGQGGYGYTF. The CDR3 nucleotides read TGTGCCAGCTCACTCACTTCGGGACAGGGCGGTTATGGCTACACCTTC. The full variable domain, rest sourced from reference TRBV18 and TRBJ1-2, is NAGVMQNPRHLVRRRGQEARLRCSPMKGHSHVYWYRQLPEEGLKFMVYLQKENIIDESGMPKERFSAEFPKEGPSILRIQQVVRGDSAAYFCASSLTSGQGGYGYTFGSGTRLTVV.

The chain is built from TRBV3-1 (or the pseudogene TRBV3-2) and TRBJ2-5; 8 bases align to TRBD1. Germline-derived CDR1 and CDR2 are LGHDT and YNNKEL (reference sequence). The CDR3 contains 17 residues. V shed 4 bases and J 5 bases; nucleotides not matched to a gene: 15. The DNA of the CDR3 is TGTGCCAGCAGCCCGCCGTGGGGACAGGTTGTCGGGGAGACCCAGTACTTC. The encoded protein is CASSPPWGQVVGETQYF.

The V gene is TRBV3-1 (or the pseudogene TRBV3-2), the J gene TRBJ1-2, with D perhaps matching TRBD1 (6 bases). The germline V gene encodes CDR1 LGHDT and CDR2 YNNKEL (reference sequence). The CDR3 has 15 amino acids. V lost 1 base and J 6 bases, leaving 15 bases between the germline ends. CDR3 residues: CASSQVLGGGHGYTF. CDR3 bases: TGTGCCAGCAGCCAAGTACTCGGCGGGGGGCATGGCTACACCTTC.

The rearrangement joins TRBV3-1 (or the pseudogene TRBV3-2) to TRBJ2-1, with 7 bases matching TRBD2. CDR3 length equals 14 residues. Unmatched junction bases numbered 4, after V lost 4 bases and J lost 4 bases. Germline V gives CDR1 LGHDT, CDR2 YNNKEL (reference sequence). The chain's CDR3 is CASSPSGMYNEQFF. The CDR3 DNA reads TGTGCCAGCAGCCCTAGCGGAATGTACAATGAGCAGTTCTTC.

There are a few counts of this clone. The chain has TRBV7-9 and TRBJ2-5; the match to TRBD1 covers 10 bases. The CDR3 is 14 residues long. The germline gives CDR1 SEHNR, CDR2 FQNEAQ (reference sequence). Trimming at V came to 5 bases and at J to 4 bases, leaving 4 bases not matched to a gene. CDR3 coding DNA: TGTGCCAGCAGCCGGGACAGGGGCGCAGAGACCCAGTACTTC. Encoded protein: CASSRDRGAETQYF.

J is TRBJ2-7 and V is TRBV7-7; 14 bases fit TRBD2. Per the germline V gene, CDR1 is SSHAT and CDR2 is FNYEAQ (reference sequence). This CDR3 spans 14 amino acids. J gave up 7 bases and V 7 bases, and 6 bases lay outside the gene matches. The DNA for the CDR3 is TGTGCCAGCACCCCAGGGACTAGCGGGGGTGAGCAGTACTTC. Translated: CASTPGTSGGEQYF.

The V call is TRBV5-5, the J call TRBJ1-1; D may be TRBD1 (5 bases). The V end lost 1 base, the J end lost 5 bases, and 21 bases lay between the germline ends. The germline V gene encodes CDR1 SGHKS and CDR2 YYEKEE (reference sequence). This CDR3 is built from 17 residues. This chain's CDR3 is CASSLSLPPGRTTEAFF. The CDR3 DNA is TGTGCCAGCAGCTTGTCCCTTCCCCCAGGGCGGACGACTGAAGCTTTCTTT.

The genes are TRBV5-1 and TRBJ1-4; TRBD1 matches at 10 bases. The length of the CDR3 is 15 residues. The germline CDR1 and CDR2 sequences are SGHRS and YFSETQ. Trimming cost V 4 bases and J 1 base; bases outside gene matches: 1. The CDR3 reads CASSGQGETNEKLFF. CDR3 nucleotides: TGCGCCAGCAGCGGACAGGGGGAAACTAATGAAAAACTGTTTTTT.

The chain joins TRBV25-1 to TRBJ1-2; D possibly corresponds to TRBD1 (5 bases). The CDR3 is 16 amino acids. With 4 bases removed from V and 4 bases from J, the gap between germline ends came to 19 bases. CDR1 MGHDK and CDR2 SYGVNS come from the germline V gene. The CDR3, as DNA: TGTGCCAGCAGTGCTCTAGAGGCAGGGCGAGGCTATGGCTACACCTTC. It specifies CASSALEAGRGYGYTF.

The chain uses TRBV7-3 and TRBJ1-1; tentative D call: TRBD1 (6 bases). There are 14 residues in the CDR3. CDR1 is SGHTA and CDR2 is FQGTGA in the germline V gene. The V and J ends lost 5 bases and 1 base respectively, with 11 bases between them. CDR3 protein: CASSVQGPNTEAFF. As DNA, the CDR3 is TGTGCCAGCAGCGTACAGGGCCCGAACACTGAAGCTTTCTTT.

The V call is TRBV9, the J call TRBJ1-1, with 7 bases fitting TRBD1. Germline V gene sequence: CDR1 SGDLS, CDR2 YYNGEE. V shed 0 bases, J shed 8 bases, and the junction held 10 bases outside the gene matches. The CDR3 is 15 amino acids. The CDR3 DNA sequence: TGTGCCAGCAGCGTAGACGGCAGGGGGAGGAGAGAAGCTTTCTTT. Translation gives CASSVDGRGRREAFF.

The rearrangement joins TRBV19 to TRBJ1-2; D unresolved. The germline V gene encodes CDR1 LNHDA and CDR2 SQIVND (reference sequence). The V gene lost 4 bases and the J gene lost 4 bases, with 13 bases spanning the gap. The CDR3 is made up of 14 amino acids. The CDR3 coding sequence is TGTGCCAGTAGTAATCAGGCGGGATTCTATGGCTACACCTTC. Its translation: CASSNQAGFYGYTF.

The V gene is TRBV14, the J gene TRBJ2-7; D unclear. The CDR3 contains 11 residues. Germline V gene sequence: CDR1 SGHDN, CDR2 FVKESK. V was trimmed by 4 bases and J by 2 bases, leaving 3 bases between them. Here the CDR3 DNA reads TGTGCCAGCAGCCTCGCCTACGAGCAGTACTTC. It translates to CASSLAYEQYF.

This rearrangement joins TRBV5-1 to TRBJ2-3; D remains ambiguous. This CDR3 is 12 amino acids long. Germline V gene lookup returns CDR1 SGHRS and CDR2 YFSETQ. Trimming removed 0 bases from V and 5 bases from J, with 4 bases in between. Written as DNA, the CDR3 is TGCGCCAGCAGCTTGGCTTTAGATACGCAGTATTTT. This translates into CASSLALDTQYF.

The rearrangement joins TRBV5-1 to TRBJ2-3; 7 positions agree with TRBD2. This CDR3 is built from 15 residues. CDR1 and CDR2 from the germline V gene are SGHRS and YFSETQ. J was trimmed by 2 bases and V by 4 bases; bases with no gene match: 7. The CDR3, as DNA: TGCGCCAGCAGCAGAGGGGACTACAACACAGATACGCAGTATTTT. It translates to CASSRGDYNTDTQYF.